This T cell receptor beta chain was documented in a study of cytomegalovirus exposure and HLA in healthy donors. Regarding the study as a whole: Diagnosis of cytomegalovirus status made by the classifier reportedly showed high specificity and sensitivity. The finding came from a later analysis; first-cohort TCR clusters tended to co-occur in the 95 to 150 validation repertoires.

Generated by immunoSEQ multiplex PCR, the TCRdb table keeps only in-frame clones and is missing some. The sample consists of 95,000 to 150,000 clones, 85% of them appearing once. CDR1 is SGHTA and CDR2 is FQGNSA in the germline V gene. The V gene lost 1 base and the J gene lost 9 bases, with 12 bases spanning the gap. This CDR3 is built from 13 residues. Comment on this clone: As yet, its antigen is unknown.

The receptor was derived from a woman between 25 and 40 years old in good health and CMV-seronegative. The chain recombines TRBV7-2 with TRBJ2-5; tentatively, D is TRBD1 (5 bases). The sample comprised PBMCs. CDR3 DNA: TGTGCCAGCAGCTTAGGTCAGGGTATGGCCCAGTACTTC. It is translated as CASSLGQGMAQYF.